A selection of T cell receptor beta chains follows, all from one sample in a study of response to subunit inactivated influenza vaccine. Via MiXCR, TCRdb re-called the RT-PCR reads, giving one row per CDR3 protein. In the table there are about 540,000 distinct CDR3 sequences, under 30% of which are singletons. These data were also reused for a study on T cells expressing NK-cell markers.

The material was CD4+ T cells sorted from PBMCs, obtained 11 to 12 days after vaccination. The receptors were gathered from a man in his fifties who received an inactivated influenza vaccine. The CDR3 runs from the conserved cysteine through the conserved F or W. D genes are given only for firm matches. Only part of the rows carry a size: once, few, many, or a class if the clone is expanded.

j_call | clone_size | d_call | v_call | cdr3_nt | cdr3_aa
TRBJ2-5 | many | TRBD1 | TRBV5-1 | TGCGCCAGCAGCTTAGGGACAGGCGGGGAATTCACCCAGTACTTC | CASSLGTGGEFTQYF
TRBJ2-1 | few | TRBD1 | TRBV20-1 | TGCAGTGTCCCGGGACAGGGGGGGAATGAGCAGTTCTTC | CSVPGQGGNEQFF
TRBJ1-3 | few | - | TRBV3-1 | TGTGCCAGCAGCCTTGGGGACGGAAACACCATATATTTT | CASSLGDGNTIYF
TRBJ2-7 | few | TRBD2 | TRBV7-2 | TGTGCCAGCAGCCCCTGGACTAGCGGGAACACCTACGAGCAGTACTTC | CASSPWTSGNTYEQYF
TRBJ2-1 | once | - | TRBV10-3 | TGTGCCATCAGAGTGCAGGGTCAGAATGAGCAGTTCTTC | CAIRVQGQNEQFF
TRBJ2-1 | few | - | TRBV3-1 | TGTGCCAGCAGCCCCGAGACTATCTACAATGAGCAGTTCTTC | CASSPETIYNEQFF
TRBJ2-7 | - | - | TRBV20-1 | TGCAGTGCCCCGACCTCGGAGGGCAGTAGGGACGAGCAGTACTTC | CSAPTSEGSRDEQYF
TRBJ2-5 | - | - | TRBV2 | TGTGCCAGCGTAGGGGGGGCCCAAGAGACCCAGTACTTC | CASVGGAQETQYF
TRBJ2-7 | - | TRBD2 | TRBV7-2 | TGTGCCAGCAGCTTAGGCGGACTAGCGGGAGTGGGGGAGCAGTACTTC | CASSLGGLAGVGEQYF
TRBJ2-1 | few | TRBD2 | TRBV15 | TGTGCCACCAGCCTCAGCGGGGCTGAGCAGTTCTTC | CATSLSGAEQFF
TRBJ2-5 | - | - | TRBV4-3 | TGCGCCAGCAGCCAAAACCCAGGGAACCAAGAGACCCAGTACTTC | CASSQNPGNQETQYF
TRBJ2-5 | - | - | TRBV4-2 | TGTGCCAGCAGCCAAGATTACGCGGGGATCCAAGAGACCCAGTACTTC | CASSQDYAGIQETQYF
TRBJ2-5 | - | - | TRBV9 | TGTGCCAGCAGCGTAGGACGGAGTGAGACCCAGTACTTC | CASSVGRSETQYF
TRBJ2-3 | few | - | TRBV5-6 | TGTGCCAGCAGCTTAGTACAGGGTTTTACAGATACGCAGTATTTT | CASSLVQGFTDTQYF
TRBJ2-1 | few | - | TRBV28 | TGTGCCAGCAGGGGTGGGTCTTCTAGCTCCTACAATGAGCAGTTCTTC | CASRGGSSSSYNEQFF
TRBJ2-1 | - | - | TRBV24-1 | TGTGCCACCAGTGCTCTCGCGTACAATGAGCAGTTCTTC | CATSALAYNEQFF
TRBJ2-7 | few | - | TRBV7-9 | TGTGCCAGCAGCTTAGCACAGTGGCCCTACGAGCAGTACTTC | CASSLAQWPYEQYF
TRBJ2-1 | many | TRBD2 | TRBV12-3/TRBV12-4 | TGTGCCAGCAGCTCAACTAGCGGGGGGGGCCGCACCTACAATGAGCAGTTCTTC | CASSSTSGGGRTYNEQFF
TRBJ2-3 | - | - | TRBV5-1 | TGCGCCAGCAGCTTGGAGGGTAACACAGATACGCAGTATTTT | CASSLEGNTDTQYF
TRBJ2-3 | - | TRBD1 | TRBV11-2 | TGTGCCAGCAGCGCCCGGGACAGCTCCCCGAGGAATACGCAGTATTTT | CASSARDSSPRNTQYF
TRBJ2-1 | - | - | TRBV7-2 | TGTGCCAGCAGCGTGGTCGCCCTCACCAATGAGCAGTTCTTC | CASSVVALTNEQFF
TRBJ2-3 | - | - | TRBV29-1 | TGCAGCGTTGGATGGACCTCCGTGGGTACGCAGTATTTT | CSVGWTSVGTQYF
TRBJ2-5 | few | - | TRBV20-1 | TGCAGTGCTAGAGTTTTTCGAGAGACCCAGTACTTC | CSARVFRETQYF
TRBJ1-1 | once | TRBD1 | TRBV5-1 | TGCGCCAGCAGCGGTCAAGGGGGCGAGACTGAAGCTCTCTTT | CASSGQGGETEALF
TRBJ1-3 | many | TRBD1 | TRBV6-2/TRBV6-3 | TGTGCCAGCAGATCGCCTGGACAGGGCACCGGAAACACCATATATTTT | CASRSPGQGTGNTIYF
TRBJ2-7 | - | - | TRBV27 | TGTGCCAGCAGTCCCACTAAGGTGCCCTACGAGCAGTACTTC | CASSPTKVPYEQYF
TRBJ1-1 | - | - | TRBV20-1 | TGCAGTGCTAAAGGGGGGAAGAACACTGAAGCTTTCTTT | CSAKGGKNTEAFF
TRBJ1-1 | many | - | TRBV27 | TGTGCCAGCAGGAATACAGGCCTGCTTATGAACACTGAAGCTTTCTTT | CASRNTGLLMNTEAFF
TRBJ2-7 | - | - | TRBV5-1 | TGCGCCAGCGCCGCGGAGGCCAACCACGAGCAGTACTTC | CASAAEANHEQYF
TRBJ1-1 | - | - | TRBV19 | TGTGCCAGTAGTATCATAGGAACATTGAACACTGAAGCTTTCTTT | CASSIIGTLNTEAFF
TRBJ1-5 | - | - | TRBV6-2/TRBV6-3 | TGTGCCAGCAGTTGGAATAGGGCTAGGGAGTCGCAGCGCGGCAATCAGCCCCAGCATTTT | CASSWNRARESQRGNQPQHF
TRBJ1-3 | many | - | TRBV12-3/TRBV12-4 | TGTGCCAGCAGTCACTGGACGGATGGAAACACCATATATTTT | CASSHWTDGNTIYF
TRBJ1-1 | few | - | TRBV4-3 | TGCGCCAGCAGCCAAGAGCGGGGGGTTGAAGCTTTCTTT | CASSQERGVEAFF
TRBJ2-5 | - | - | TRBV5-1 | TGCGCCAGCAGCGTTGGGATAGGCGGGGAGACCCAGTACTTC | CASSVGIGGETQYF
TRBJ2-6 | - | - | TRBV25-1 | TGTGCCAGCATGAGGGCGGATGACTCTGGGGCCAACGTCCTGACTTTC | CASMRADDSGANVLTF
TRBJ2-7 | - | TRBD2 | TRBV14 | TGTGCCAGCAGCCAAGATCCGGCGCGGGAGGGAAGCTACGAGCAGTACTTC | CASSQDPAREGSYEQYF
TRBJ2-1 | - | TRBD2 | TRBV6-2/TRBV6-3 | TGTGCCAGCGGGCGGGGGGTTTCCTACAATGAGCAGTTCTTC | CASGRGVSYNEQFF
TRBJ1-2 | many | - | TRBV5-1 | TGCGCCAGCAGCTTGGTATCCGGGGAGAGCTACACCTTC | CASSLVSGESYTF
TRBJ1-2 | many | - | TRBV7-2 | TGTGCCAGCAGCTTAGGCCCGTACTTATATGGGGGCTACACCTTC | CASSLGPYLYGGYTF
TRBJ2-5 | many | - | TRBV4-2 | TGTGCCAGCAGCGGGACAGGGGGCTACCTAGCGGGAGGGCAAGAGACCCAGTACTTC | CASSGTGGYLAGGQETQYF
TRBJ1-2 | many | - | TRBV12-3/TRBV12-4 | TGTGCCAGCAGTTTTGTCGAGCAGGGAACTGGCTACACCTTC | CASSFVEQGTGYTF
TRBJ1-6 | - | - | TRBV5-5 | TGTGCCAGCAGCTTGGGTCTCGGGGTTTCACCCCTCCACTTT | CASSLGLGVSPLHF
TRBJ2-1 | few | - | TRBV27 | TGTGCCAGCAGCCGTACTAAATCCTACAATGAGCAGTTCTTC | CASSRTKSYNEQFF
TRBJ2-5 | - | TRBD2 | TRBV12-3/TRBV12-4 | TGTGCCAGCAGGTATAGCGGGGGTGGAAGGACCCAGTACTTC | CASRYSGGGRTQYF
TRBJ1-2 | few | - | TRBV20-1 | TGCAGTGCTAGCCTCGGGACCGCCTATGGCTACACCTTC | CSASLGTAYGYTF
TRBJ2-7 | - | TRBD1 | TRBV9 | TGTGCCAGCAGCGTAGACCCGGGGGACAGGGGATCTGACGAGCAGTACTTC | CASSVDPGDRGSDEQYF
TRBJ2-5 | few | - | TRBV6-1 | TGTGCCAGCAGTGCCCCCGGGACCGATACCCAGTACTTC | CASSAPGTDTQYF
TRBJ1-2 | few | - | TRBV19 | TGTGCCAGTAGTATATCGGGACGGTACTATGGCTACACCTTC | CASSISGRYYGYTF
TRBJ1-6 | few | - | TRBV5-1 | TGCGCCAGCAGCTTAGGGGGGGCCAATAATTCACCCCTCCACTTT | CASSLGGANNSPLHF
TRBJ2-5 | - | - | TRBV4-2 | TGTGCCAGCAGCCAAGGAACAGAAGAGACCCAGTACTTC | CASSQGTEETQYF
TRBJ2-1 | - | TRBD2 | TRBV11-2 | TGTGCCAGCAGGCTAGCGGGAGGGACACCCAATGAGCAGTTCTTC | CASRLAGGTPNEQFF
TRBJ1-1 | - | - | TRBV12-3/TRBV12-4 | TGTGCCAGCAGTCGACAGATGAACACTGAAGCTTTCTTT | CASSRQMNTEAFF
TRBJ2-1 | - | - | TRBV3-1 | TGTGCCAGCAGCCTTCGGGCTTTAGATGAGCAGTTCTTC | CASSLRALDEQFF
TRBJ2-4 | - | - | TRBV5-5 | TGTGCCAGCAGCTTGGAACTAGCCGTCCGCATTCAGTACTTC | CASSLELAVRIQYF
TRBJ2-7 | - | - | TRBV20-1 | TGCAGCCCCCGGCTAGCCGCCCACGAGCAGTACTTC | CSPRLAAHEQYF
TRBJ2-2 | - | - | TRBV5-1 | TGCGCCAGCAGCCCCCGGGAAACCGGGGAGCTGTTTTTT | CASSPRETGELFF
TRBJ2-2 | - | TRBD1 | TRBV3-1 | TGTGCCAGCAGCCATTTTCAGGGGGCGATCGGGGAGCTGTTTTTT | CASSHFQGAIGELFF